This T cell receptor (beta chain) was recovered during a study of cytomegalovirus exposure and HLA in healthy donors. General study results and limits: Previous analysis showed most TCR beta V segments were productive about 87% or about 30% of the time. HLA alleles were associated with fewer than 20,000 TCR beta sequences in a later analysis at 0.05 false discovery rate.

A multiplex PCR was run with 60 Vbeta primers and 13 Jbeta primers. Original processing notes: In a later analysis, of about 80 million unique beta chains, 9 million to 11 million appeared in at least two donors. TCRdb's table, derived via immunoSEQ multiplex PCR, lists solely in-frame clones and lacks some. D and trimming come from the DNA, and the V and J calls and clone size come from that table. The repertoire holds about 160,000 clones, with around four fifths as singletons. Only one count was recorded for this clone. Its antigen is currently unknown. The V gene end was trimmed by 7 bases and the J gene end by 3 bases; junction bases not matched to a gene: 9. CDR1 is LNHDA, CDR2 SQIVND, per germline (reference sequence). The CDR3 spans 15 residues.

This chain links TRBV19 with TRBJ1-1, with 9 nucleotides matching TRBD1. The material sequenced was PBMCs. The source is a woman aged 50 to 65 in good health and CMV-seronegative. For the CDR3, the DNA is TGTGCCAGTAACGACAGGGGGTATCTGGACACTGAAGCTTTCTTT. Translating it yields CASNDRGYLDTEAFF.